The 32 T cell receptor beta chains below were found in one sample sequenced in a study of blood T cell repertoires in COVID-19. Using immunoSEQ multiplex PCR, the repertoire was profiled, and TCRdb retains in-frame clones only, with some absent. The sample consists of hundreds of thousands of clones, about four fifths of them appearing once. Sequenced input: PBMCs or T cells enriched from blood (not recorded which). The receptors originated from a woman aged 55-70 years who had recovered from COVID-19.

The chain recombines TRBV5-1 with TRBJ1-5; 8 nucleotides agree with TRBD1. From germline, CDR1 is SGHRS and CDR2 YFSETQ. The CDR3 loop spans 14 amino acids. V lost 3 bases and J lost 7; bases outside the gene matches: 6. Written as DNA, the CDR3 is TGCGCCAGCAGCTCAGGGGGCGCAGGCCAGCCCCAGCATTTT. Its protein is CASSSGGAGQPQHF.

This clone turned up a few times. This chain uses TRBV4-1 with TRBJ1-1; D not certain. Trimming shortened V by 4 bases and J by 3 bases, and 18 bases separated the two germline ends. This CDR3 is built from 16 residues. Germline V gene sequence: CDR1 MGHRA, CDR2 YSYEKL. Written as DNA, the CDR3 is TGCGCCAGCAGCCCGAGACCTTTGCGGGGTGACACTGAAGCTTTCTTT. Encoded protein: CASSPRPLRGDTEAFF.

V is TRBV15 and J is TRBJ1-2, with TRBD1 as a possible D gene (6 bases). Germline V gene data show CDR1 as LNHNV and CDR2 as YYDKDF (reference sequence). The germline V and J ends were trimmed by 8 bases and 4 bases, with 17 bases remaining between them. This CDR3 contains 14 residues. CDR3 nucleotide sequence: TGTGCCACCGGCACAGGGAAGTCGATCTATGGCTACACCTTC. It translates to CATGTGKSIYGYTF.

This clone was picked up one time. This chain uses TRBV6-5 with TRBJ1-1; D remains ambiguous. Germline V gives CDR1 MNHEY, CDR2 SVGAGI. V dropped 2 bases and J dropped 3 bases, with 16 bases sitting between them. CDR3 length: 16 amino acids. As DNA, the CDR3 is TGTGCCAGCAGTTACAGTCGGCGCTCGGCGGACACTGAAGCTTTCTTT. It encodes CASSYSRRSADTEAFF.

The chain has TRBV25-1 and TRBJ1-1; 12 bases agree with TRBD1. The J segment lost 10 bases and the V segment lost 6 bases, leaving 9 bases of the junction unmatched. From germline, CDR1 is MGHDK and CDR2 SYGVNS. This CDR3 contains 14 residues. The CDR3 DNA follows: TGTGCCAGCAGCAAGGGGGGACAGGGGGCACGAGCTTTCTTT. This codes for CASSKGGQGARAFF.

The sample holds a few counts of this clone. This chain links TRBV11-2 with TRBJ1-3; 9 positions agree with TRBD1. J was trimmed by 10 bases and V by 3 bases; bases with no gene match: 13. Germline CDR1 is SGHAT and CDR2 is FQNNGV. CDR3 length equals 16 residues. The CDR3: CASSLSTGGFKGTIYF. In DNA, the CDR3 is TGTGCCAGCAGCTTGTCGACAGGGGGTTTTAAAGGGACCATATATTTT.

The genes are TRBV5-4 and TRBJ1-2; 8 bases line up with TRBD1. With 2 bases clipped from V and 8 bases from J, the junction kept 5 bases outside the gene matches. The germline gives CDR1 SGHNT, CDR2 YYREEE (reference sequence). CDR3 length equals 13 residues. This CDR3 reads CASSFQGAGGYTF. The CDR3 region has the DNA TGTGCCAGCAGCTTTCAGGGGGCCGGAGGCTACACCTTC. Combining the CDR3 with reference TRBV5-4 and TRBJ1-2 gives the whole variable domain ETGVTQSPTHLIKTRGQQVTLRCSSQSGHNTVSWYQQALGQGPQFIFQYYREEENGRGNFPPRFSGLQFPNYSSELNVNALELDDSALYLCASSFQGAGGYTFGSGTRLTVV.

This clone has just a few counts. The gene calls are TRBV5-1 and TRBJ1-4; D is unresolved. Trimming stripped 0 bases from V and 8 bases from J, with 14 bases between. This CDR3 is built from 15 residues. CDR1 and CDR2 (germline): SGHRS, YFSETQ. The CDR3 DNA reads TGCGCCAGCAGCTTGGCTACAGCCTCTGGGGAAAAACTGTTTTTT. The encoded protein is CASSLATASGEKLFF.

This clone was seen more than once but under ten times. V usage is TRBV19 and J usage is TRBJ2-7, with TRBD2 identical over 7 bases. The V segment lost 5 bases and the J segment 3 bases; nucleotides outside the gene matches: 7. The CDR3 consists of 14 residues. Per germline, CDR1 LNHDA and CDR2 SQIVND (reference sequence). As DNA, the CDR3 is TGTGCCAGTAGTGACGGTCCGGGAGGCTACGAGCAGTACTTC. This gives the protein CASSDGPGGYEQYF.

CDR3 nucleotides: TGTGCCAGCAGCGGGTTACAGATGAACACTGAAGCTTTCTTT. Protein: CASSGLQMNTEAFF. V usage is TRBV7-9 and J usage is TRBJ1-1; D call uncertain. CDR3 length: 14 amino acids. V lost 5 bases and J lost 0, with 10 bases in between. Germline CDR1 is SEHNR and CDR2 is FQNEAQ (reference sequence).

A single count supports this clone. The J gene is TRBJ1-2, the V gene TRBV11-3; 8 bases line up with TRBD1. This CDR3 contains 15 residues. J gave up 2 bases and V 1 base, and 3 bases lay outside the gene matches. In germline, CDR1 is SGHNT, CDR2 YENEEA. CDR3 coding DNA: TGTGCCAGCAGCTTAGGACAGGGGCCCAACTATGGCTACACCTTC. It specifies CASSLGQGPNYGYTF.

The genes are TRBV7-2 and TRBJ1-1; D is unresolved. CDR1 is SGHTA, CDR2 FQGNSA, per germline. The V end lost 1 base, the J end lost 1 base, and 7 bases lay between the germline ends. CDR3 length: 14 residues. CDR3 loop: CASSLEVGNTEAFF. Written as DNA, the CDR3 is TGTGCCAGCAGCTTAGAAGTCGGGAACACTGAAGCTTTCTTT.

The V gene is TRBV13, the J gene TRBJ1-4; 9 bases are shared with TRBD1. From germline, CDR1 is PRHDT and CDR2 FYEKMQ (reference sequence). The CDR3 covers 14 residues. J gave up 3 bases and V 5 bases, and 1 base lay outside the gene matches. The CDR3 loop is CASSRQGANEKLFF. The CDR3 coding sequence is TGTGCCAGCAGCCGACAGGGGGCTAATGAAAAACTGTTTTTT.

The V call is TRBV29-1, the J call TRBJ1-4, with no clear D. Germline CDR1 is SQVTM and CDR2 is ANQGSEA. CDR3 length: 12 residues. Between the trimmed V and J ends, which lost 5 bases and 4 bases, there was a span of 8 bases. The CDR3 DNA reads TGCAGCGTTTCCGGGAATAATGAAAAACTGTTTTTT. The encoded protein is CSVSGNNEKLFF.

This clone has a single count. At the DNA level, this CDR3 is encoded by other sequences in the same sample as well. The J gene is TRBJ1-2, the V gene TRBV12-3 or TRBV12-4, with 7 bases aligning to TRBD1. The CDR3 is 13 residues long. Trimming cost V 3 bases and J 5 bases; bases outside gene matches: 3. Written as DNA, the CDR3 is TGTGCCAGCAGTTTGACAGGGAGGTATGGCTACACCTTC. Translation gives CASSLTGRYGYTF.

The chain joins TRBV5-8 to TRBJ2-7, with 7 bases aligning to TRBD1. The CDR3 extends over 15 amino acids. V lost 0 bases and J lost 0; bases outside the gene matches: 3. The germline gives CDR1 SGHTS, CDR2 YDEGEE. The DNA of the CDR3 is TGTGCCAGCAGCTTGGGACAGGGCTTCTCCTACGAGCAGTACTTC. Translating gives CASSLGQGFSYEQYF.

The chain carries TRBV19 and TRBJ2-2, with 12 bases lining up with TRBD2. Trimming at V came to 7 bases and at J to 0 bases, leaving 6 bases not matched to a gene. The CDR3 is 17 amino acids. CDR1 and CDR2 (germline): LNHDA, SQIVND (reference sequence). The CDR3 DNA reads TGTGCCAGTAAACTAGCGGGGGGCCTCTCGAACACCGGGGAGCTGTTTTTT. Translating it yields CASKLAGGLSNTGELFF.

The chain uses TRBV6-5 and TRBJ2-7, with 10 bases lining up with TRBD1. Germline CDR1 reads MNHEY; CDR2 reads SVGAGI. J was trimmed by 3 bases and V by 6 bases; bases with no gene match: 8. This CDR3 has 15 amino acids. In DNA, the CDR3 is TGTGCCAGCAGATTTGCCGGGACAGGGGACTACGAGCAGTACTTC. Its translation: CASRFAGTGDYEQYF.

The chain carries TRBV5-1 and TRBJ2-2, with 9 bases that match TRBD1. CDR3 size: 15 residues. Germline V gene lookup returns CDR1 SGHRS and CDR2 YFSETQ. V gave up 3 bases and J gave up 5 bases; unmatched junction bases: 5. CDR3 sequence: CASSSTGGGTGELFF. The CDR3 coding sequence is TGCGCCAGCAGCTCAACAGGGGGCGGAACCGGGGAGCTGTTTTTT.

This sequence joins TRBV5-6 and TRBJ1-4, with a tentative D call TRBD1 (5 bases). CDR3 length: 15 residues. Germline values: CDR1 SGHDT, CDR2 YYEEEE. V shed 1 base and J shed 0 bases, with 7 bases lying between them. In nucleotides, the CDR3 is TGTGCCAGCAGCTTGACGGGGGCAACTAATGAAAAACTGTTTTTT. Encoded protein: CASSLTGATNEKLFF.

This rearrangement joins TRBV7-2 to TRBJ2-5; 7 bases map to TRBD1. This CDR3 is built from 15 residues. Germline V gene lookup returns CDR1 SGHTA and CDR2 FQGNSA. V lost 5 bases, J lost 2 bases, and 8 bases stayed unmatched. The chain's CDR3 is CASSPWGTDQETQYF. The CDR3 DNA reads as TGTGCCAGCAGCCCATGGGGGACAGATCAAGAGACCCAGTACTTC.

In nucleotides, the CDR3 is TGTGCCAGCAGTTGGACAGAGGGTCGGAATTCACCCCTCCACTTT. It translates to CASSWTEGRNSPLHF. The chain joins TRBV27 to TRBJ1-6; tentative D call: TRBD1 (6 bases). The CDR3 has 15 residues. Germline V gene lookup returns CDR1 MNHEY and CDR2 SMNVEV (reference sequence). The ends were cut back, 4 bases at V and 7 bases at J, with 14 bases in the middle.

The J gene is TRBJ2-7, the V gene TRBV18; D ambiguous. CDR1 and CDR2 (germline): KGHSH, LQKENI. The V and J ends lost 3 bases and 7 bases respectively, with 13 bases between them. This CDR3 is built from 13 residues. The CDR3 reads CASSPTRPREQYF. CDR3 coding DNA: TGTGCCAGCTCACCTACGCGTCCCCGGGAGCAGTACTTC.

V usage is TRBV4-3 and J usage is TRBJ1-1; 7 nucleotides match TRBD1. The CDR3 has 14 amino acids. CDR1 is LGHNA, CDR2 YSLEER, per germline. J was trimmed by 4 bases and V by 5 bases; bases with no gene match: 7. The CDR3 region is CASSSDRLGTEAFF. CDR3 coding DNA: TGCGCCAGCAGCTCGGACAGGTTGGGCACTGAAGCTTTCTTT.

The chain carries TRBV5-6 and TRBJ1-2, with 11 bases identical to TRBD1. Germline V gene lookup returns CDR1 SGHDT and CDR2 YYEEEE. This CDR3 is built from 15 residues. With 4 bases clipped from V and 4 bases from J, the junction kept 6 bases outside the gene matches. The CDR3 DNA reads TGTGCCAGCAGCACAGGGACAGGGGGGTCCTATGGCTACACCTTC. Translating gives CASSTGTGGSYGYTF.

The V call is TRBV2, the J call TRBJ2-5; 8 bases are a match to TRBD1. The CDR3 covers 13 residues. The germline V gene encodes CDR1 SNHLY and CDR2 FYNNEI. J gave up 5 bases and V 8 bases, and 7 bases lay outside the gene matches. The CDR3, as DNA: TGTGCCAGCGGCAGGGGGCTAGGGGAGACCCAGTACTTC. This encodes CASGRGLGETQYF.

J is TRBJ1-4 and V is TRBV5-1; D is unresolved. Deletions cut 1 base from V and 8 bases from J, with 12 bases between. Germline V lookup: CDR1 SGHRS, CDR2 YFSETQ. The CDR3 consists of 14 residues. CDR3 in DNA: TGCGCCAGCAGCTTGTTCGGTGCGGGAGAAAAACTGTTTTTT. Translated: CASSLFGAGEKLFF.

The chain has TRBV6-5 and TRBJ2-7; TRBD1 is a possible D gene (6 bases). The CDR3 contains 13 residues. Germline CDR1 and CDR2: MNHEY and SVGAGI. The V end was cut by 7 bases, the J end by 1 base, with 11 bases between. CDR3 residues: CASIPGQSYEQYF. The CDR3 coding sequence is TGTGCCAGCATCCCCGGACAGTCCTACGAGCAGTACTTC.

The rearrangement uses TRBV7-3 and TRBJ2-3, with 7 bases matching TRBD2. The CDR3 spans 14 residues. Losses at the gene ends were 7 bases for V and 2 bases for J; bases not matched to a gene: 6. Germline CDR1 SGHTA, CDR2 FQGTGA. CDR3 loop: CASTPGLSTDTQYF. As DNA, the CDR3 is TGTGCCAGCACCCCGGGACTATCCACAGATACGCAGTATTTT.

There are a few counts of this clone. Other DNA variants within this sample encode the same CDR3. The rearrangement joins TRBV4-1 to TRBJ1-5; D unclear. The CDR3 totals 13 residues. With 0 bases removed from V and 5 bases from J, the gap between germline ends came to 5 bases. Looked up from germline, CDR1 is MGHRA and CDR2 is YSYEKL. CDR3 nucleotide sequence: TGCGCCAGCAGCCAAGACCGGGATCAGCCCCAGCATTTT. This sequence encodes CASSQDRDQPQHF.

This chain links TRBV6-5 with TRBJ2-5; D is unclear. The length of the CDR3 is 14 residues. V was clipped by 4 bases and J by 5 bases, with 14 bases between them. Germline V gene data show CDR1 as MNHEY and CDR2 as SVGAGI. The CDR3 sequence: CASSSNRDRETQYF. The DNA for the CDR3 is TGTGCCAGCAGTTCTAATCGAGATCGGGAGACCCAGTACTTC.

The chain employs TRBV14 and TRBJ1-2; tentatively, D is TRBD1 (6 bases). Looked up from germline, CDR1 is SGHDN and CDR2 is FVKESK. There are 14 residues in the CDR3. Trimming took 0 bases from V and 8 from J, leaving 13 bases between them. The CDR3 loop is CASSQEQGVGGYTF. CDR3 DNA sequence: TGTGCCAGCAGCCAAGAACAGGGAGTTGGAGGCTACACCTTC.